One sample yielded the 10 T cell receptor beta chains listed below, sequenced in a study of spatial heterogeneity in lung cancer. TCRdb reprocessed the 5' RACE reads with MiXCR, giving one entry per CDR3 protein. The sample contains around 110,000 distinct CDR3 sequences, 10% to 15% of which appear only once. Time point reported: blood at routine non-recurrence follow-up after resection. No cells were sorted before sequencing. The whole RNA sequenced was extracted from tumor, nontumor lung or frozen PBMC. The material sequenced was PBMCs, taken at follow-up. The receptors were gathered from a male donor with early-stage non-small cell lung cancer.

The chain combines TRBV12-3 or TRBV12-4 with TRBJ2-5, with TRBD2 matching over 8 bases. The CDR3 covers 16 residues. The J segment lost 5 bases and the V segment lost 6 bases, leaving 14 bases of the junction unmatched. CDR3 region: CASSRDRPTGGETQYF. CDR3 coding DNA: TGTGCCAGCAGCCGGGACCGACCGACGGGAGGGGAGACCCAGTACTTC.

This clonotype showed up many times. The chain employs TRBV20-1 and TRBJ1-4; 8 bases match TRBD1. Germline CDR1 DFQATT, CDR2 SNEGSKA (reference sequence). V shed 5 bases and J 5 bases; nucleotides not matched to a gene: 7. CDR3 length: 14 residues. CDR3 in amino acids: CSAGGQGLNEKLFF. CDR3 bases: TGCAGTGCTGGAGGACAGGGCCTAAATGAAAAACTGTTTTTT.

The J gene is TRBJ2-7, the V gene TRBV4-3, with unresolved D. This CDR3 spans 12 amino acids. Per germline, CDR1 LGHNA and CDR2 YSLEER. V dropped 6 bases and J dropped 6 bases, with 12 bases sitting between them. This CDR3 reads CASSHPPGEQYF. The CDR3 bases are TGCGCCAGCAGTCACCCCCCAGGCGAGCAGTACTTC.

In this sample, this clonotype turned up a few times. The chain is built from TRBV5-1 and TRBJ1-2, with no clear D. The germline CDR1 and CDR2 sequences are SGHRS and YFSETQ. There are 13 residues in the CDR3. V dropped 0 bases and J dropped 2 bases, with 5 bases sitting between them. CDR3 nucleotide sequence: TGCGCCAGCAGCTTGGCCCTAAACTATGGCTACACCTTC. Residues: CASSLALNYGYTF. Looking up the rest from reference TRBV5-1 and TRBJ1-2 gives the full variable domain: KAGVTQTPRYLIKTRGQQVTLSCSPISGHRSVSWYQQTPGQGLQFLFEYFSETQRNKGNFPGRFSGRQFSNSRSEMNVSTLELGDSALYLCASSLALNYGYTFGSGTRLTVV.

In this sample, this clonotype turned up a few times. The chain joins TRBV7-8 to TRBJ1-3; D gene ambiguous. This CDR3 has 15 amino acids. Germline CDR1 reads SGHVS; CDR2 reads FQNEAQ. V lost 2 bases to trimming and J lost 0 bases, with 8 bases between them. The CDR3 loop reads CASSLTDFSGNTIYF. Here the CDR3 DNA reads TGTGCCAGCAGCTTAACGGACTTCTCTGGAAACACCATATATTTT. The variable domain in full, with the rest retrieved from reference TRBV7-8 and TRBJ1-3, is GAGVSQSPRYKVAKRGQDVALRCDPISGHVSLFWYQQALGQGPEFLTYFQNEAQLDKSGLPSDRFFAERPEGSVSTLKIQRTQQEDSAVYLCASSLTDFSGNTIYFGEGSWLTVV.

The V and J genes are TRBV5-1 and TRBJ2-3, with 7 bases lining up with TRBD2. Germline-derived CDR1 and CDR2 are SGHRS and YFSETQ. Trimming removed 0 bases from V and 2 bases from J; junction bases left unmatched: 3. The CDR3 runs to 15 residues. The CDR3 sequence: CASSLGTRSTDTQYF. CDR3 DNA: TGCGCCAGCAGCTTGGGGACTAGGTCCACAGATACGCAGTATTTT.

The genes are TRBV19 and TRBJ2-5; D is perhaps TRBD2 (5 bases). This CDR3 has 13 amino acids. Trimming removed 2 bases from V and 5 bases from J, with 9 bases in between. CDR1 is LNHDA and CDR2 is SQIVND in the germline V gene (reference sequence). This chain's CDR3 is CASSIRPGETQYF. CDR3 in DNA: TGTGCCAGTAGTATACGCCCGGGGGAGACCCAGTACTTC. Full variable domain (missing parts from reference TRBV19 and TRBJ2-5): DGGITQSPKYLFRKEGQNVTLSCEQNLNHDAMYWYRQDPGQGLRLIYYSQIVNDFQKGDIAEGYSVSREKKESFPLTVTSAQKNPTAFYLCASSIRPGETQYFGPGTRLLVL.

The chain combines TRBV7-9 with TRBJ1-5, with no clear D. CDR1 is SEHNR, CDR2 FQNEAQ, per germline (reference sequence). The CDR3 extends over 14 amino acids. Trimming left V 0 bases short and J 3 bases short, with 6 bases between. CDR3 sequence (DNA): TGTGCCAGCAGCTTAGCGGCAGACAATCAGCCCCAGCATTTT. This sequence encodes CASSLAADNQPQHF.

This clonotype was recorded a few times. The DNA of the CDR3 is TGTGCCAGCAGCTTAGAGGCGGGTTATAGCAATCAGCCCCAGCATTTT. Its protein product is CASSLEAGYSNQPQHF. The V call is TRBV7-8, the J call TRBJ1-5; no clear D. The germline gives CDR1 SGHVS, CDR2 FQNEAQ. The CDR3 has 16 residues. V lost 1 base, J lost 0 bases, and 10 bases lay in between.

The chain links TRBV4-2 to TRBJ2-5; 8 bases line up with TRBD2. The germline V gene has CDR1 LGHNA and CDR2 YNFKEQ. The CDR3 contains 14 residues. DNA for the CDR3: TGTGCTGCGGGAGGTCCCGGGACTAAAGAGACCCAGTACTTC. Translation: CAAGGPGTKETQYF.